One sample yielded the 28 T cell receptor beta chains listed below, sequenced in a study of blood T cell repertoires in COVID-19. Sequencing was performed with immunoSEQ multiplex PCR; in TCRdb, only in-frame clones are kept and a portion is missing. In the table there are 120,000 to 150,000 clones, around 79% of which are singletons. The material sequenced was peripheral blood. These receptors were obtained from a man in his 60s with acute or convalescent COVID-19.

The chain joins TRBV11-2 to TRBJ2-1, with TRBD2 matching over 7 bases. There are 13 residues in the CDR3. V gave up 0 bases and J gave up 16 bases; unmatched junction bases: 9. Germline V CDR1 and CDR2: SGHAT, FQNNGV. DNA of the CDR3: TGTGCCAGCAGCTTAGAGTCAGGCGGGAGTGCTTTCTTC. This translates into CASSLESGGSAFF.

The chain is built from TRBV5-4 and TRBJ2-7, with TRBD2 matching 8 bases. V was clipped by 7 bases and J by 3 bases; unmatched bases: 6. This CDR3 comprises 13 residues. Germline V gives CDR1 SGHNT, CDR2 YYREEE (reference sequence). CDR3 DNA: TGTGCCAGCGGGGATCGGGGGGGCTACGAGCAGTACTTC. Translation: CASGDRGGYEQYF.

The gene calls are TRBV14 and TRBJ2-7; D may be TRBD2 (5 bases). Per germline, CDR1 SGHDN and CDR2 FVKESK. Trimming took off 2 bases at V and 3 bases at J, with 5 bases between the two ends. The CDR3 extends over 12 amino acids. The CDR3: CASSQRGYEQYF. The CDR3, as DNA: TGTGCCAGCAGCCAACGGGGCTACGAGCAGTACTTC.

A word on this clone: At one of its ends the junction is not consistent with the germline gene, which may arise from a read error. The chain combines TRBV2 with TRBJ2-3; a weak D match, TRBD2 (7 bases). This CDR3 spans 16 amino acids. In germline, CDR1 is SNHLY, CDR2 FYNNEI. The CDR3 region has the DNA TGTGCCAGCAGTAAGAGAGGGGGGGTCCCCACAAATACGCAGTATTTT. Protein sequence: CASSKRGGVPTNTQYF.

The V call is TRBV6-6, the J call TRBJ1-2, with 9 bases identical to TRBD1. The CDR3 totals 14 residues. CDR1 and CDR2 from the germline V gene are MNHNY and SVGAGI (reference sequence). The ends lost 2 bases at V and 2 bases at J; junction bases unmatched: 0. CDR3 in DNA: TGTGCCAGCAGTTACGGGACAGGGAACTATGGCTACACCTTC. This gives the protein CASSYGTGNYGYTF.

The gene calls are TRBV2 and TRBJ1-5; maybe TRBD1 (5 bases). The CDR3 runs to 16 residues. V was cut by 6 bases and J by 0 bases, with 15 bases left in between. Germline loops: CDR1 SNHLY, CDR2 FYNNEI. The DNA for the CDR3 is TGTGCCAGCAGAGGGGCAGGCGGGGTTAGCAATCAGCCCCAGCATTTT. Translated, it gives CASRGAGGVSNQPQHF.

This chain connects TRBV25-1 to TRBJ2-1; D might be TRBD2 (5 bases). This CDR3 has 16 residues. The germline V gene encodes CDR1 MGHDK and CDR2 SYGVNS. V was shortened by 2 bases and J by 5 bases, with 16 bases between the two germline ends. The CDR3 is CASSEPSKAVHNEQFF. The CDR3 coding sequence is TGTGCCAGCAGTGAACCTTCCAAAGCGGTACACAATGAGCAGTTCTTC.

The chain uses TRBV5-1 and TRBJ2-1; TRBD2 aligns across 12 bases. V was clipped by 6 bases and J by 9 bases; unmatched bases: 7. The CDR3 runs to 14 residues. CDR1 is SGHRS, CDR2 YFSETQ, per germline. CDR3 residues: CASTSTSGSGEQFF. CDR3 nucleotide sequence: TGCGCCAGCACGTCGACTAGCGGGAGCGGTGAGCAGTTCTTC.

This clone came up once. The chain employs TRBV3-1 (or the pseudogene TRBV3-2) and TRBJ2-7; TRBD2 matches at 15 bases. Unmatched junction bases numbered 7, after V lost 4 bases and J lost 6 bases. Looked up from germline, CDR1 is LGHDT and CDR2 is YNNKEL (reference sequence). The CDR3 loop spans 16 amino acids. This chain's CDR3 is CASSLGTSGRTAEQYF. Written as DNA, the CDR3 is TGTGCCAGCAGCCTAGGGACTAGCGGGAGGACAGCCGAGCAGTACTTC.

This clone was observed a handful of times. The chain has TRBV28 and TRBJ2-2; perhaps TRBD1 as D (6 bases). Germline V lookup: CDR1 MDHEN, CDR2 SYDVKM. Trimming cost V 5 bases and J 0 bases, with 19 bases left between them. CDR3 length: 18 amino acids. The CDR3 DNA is TGTGCCAGCAGTCCCCCCCGGGCAGGGGAGACGAACACCGGGGAGCTGTTTTTT. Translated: CASSPPRAGETNTGELFF.

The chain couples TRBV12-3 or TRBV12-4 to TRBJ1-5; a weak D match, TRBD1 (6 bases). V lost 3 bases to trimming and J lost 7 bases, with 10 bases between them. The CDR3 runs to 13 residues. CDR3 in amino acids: CASSLRGQQPQHF. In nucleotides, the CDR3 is TGTGCCAGCAGTTTGCGGGGGCAACAGCCCCAGCATTTT.

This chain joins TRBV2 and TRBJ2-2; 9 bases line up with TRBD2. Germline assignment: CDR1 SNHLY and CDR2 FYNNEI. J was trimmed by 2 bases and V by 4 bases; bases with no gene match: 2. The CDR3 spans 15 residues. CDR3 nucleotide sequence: TGTGCCAGCAGTGGTAGCGGGAGAAACACCGGGGAGCTGTTTTTT. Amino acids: CASSGSGRNTGELFF.

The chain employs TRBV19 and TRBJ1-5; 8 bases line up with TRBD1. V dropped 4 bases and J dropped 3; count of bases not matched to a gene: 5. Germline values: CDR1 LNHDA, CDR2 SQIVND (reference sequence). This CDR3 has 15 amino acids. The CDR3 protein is CASSTTGAPNQPQHF. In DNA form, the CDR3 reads TGTGCCAGTAGTACGACAGGGGCGCCCAATCAGCCCCAGCATTTT.

The CDR3 reads CASSPGTGITEAFF. CDR3 in DNA: TGTGCCAGCAGCCCCGGGACAGGGATCACTGAAGCTTTCTTT. The chain uses TRBV6-2 or TRBV6-3 and TRBJ1-1; 9 bases match TRBD1. Germline lookup yields CDR1 MNHEY and CDR2 SVGEGT. The CDR3 sequence is 14 residues long. J lost 4 bases, V lost 6 bases, and 6 bases had no gene match.

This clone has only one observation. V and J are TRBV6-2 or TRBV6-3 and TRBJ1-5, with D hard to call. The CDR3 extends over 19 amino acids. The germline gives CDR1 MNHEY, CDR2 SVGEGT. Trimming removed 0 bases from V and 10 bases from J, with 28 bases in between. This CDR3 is CASSYSNLQMAPDIQPQHF. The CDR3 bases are TGTGCCAGCAGTTACTCGAATTTGCAGATGGCACCCGATATCCAACCCCAGCATTTT.

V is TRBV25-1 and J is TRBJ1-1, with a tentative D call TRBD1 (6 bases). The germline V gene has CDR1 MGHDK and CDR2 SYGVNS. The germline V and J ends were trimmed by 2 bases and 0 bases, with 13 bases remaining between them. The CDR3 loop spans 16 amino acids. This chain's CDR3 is CASSERRQVVNTEAFF. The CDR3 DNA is TGTGCCAGCAGTGAACGTCGACAGGTGGTGAACACTGAAGCTTTCTTT.

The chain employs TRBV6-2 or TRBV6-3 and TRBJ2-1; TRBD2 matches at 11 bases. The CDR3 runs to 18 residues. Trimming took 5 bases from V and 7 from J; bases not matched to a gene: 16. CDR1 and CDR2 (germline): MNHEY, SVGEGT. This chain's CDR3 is CASSRFAGTSGARNEQFF. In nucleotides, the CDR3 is TGTGCCAGCAGTCGCTTCGCCGGGACTAGCGGAGCTCGAAATGAGCAGTTCTTC.

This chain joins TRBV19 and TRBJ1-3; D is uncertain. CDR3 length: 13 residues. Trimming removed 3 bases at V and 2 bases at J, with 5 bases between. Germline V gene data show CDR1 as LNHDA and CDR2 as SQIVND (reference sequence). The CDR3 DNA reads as TGTGCCAGTAGTATCGAGGCTGGAAACACCATATATTTT. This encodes CASSIEAGNTIYF. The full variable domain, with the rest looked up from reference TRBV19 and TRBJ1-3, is DGGITQSPKYLFRKEGQNVTLSCEQNLNHDAMYWYRQDPGQGLRLIYYSQIVNDFQKGDIAEGYSVSREKKESFPLTVTSAQKNPTAFYLCASSIEAGNTIYFGEGSWLTVV.

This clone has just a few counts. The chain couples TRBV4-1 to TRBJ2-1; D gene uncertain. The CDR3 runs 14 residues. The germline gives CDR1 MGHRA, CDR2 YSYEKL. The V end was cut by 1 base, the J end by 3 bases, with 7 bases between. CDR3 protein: CASSQVFVYNEQFF. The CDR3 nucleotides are TGCGCCAGCAGCCAAGTGTTCGTCTACAATGAGCAGTTCTTC.

The CDR3 coding sequence is TGTGCCAGCAGCCCGGACAGGGCGAACACCGGGGAGCTGTTTTTT. This sequence encodes CASSPDRANTGELFF. The chain recombines TRBV6-4 with TRBJ2-2, with 8 bases lining up with TRBD1. V shed 6 bases, J shed 0 bases, and the junction held 3 bases outside the gene matches. The CDR3 covers 15 residues. Germline loops: CDR1 MRHNA, CDR2 SNTAGT.

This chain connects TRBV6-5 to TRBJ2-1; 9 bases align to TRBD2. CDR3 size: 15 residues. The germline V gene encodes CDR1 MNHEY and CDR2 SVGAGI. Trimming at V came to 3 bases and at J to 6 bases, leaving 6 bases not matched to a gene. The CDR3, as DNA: TGTGCCAGCAGTTATAGACTAGCGGCCTCCAATGAGCAGTTCTTC. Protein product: CASSYRLAASNEQFF.

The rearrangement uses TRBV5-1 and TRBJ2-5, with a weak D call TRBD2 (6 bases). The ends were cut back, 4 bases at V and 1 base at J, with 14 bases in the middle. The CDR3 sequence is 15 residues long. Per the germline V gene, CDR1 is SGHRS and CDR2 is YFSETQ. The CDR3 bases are TGCGCCAGCAGCCCCCTTAGCGGAGGCCAAGAGACCCAGTACTTC. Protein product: CASSPLSGGQETQYF.

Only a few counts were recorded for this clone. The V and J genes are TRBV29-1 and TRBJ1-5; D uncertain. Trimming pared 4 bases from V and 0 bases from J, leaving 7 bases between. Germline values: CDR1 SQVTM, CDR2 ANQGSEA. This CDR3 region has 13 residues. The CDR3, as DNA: TGCAGCGTTGCAGGAAATAGCAATCAGCCCCAGCATTTT. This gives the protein CSVAGNSNQPQHF.

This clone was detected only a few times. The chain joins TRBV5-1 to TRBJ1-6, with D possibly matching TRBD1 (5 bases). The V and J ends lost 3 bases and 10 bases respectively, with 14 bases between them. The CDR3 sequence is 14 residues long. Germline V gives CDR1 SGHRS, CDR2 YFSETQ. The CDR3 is CASSSDIGGSPLHF. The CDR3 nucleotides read TGCGCCAGCAGCTCGGACATCGGGGGGTCACCCCTCCACTTT.

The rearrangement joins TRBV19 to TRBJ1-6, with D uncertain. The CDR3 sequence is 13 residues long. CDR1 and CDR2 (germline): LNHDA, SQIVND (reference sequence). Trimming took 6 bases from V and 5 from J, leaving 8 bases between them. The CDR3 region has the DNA TGTGCCAGTAGGAGACAAGATAATTCACCCCTCCACTTT. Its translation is CASRRQDNSPLHF.

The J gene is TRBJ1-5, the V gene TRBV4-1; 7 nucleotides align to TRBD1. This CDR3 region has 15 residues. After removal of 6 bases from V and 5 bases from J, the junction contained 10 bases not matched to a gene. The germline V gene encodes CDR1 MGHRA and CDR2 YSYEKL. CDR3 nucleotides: TGCGCCAGCAGTCCCCGACAGGGCGGGGATCAGCCCCAGCATTTT. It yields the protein CASSPRQGGDQPQHF.

CDR3 amino acids: CAWSRTSGIYEQYF. CDR3 DNA sequence: TGTGCCTGGAGCCGGACTAGCGGGATTTACGAGCAGTACTTC. The chain has TRBV30 and TRBJ2-7; 12 nucleotides match TRBD2. The CDR3 totals 14 residues. Germline CDR1 GTSNPN, CDR2 SVGIG (reference sequence). The V and J ends lost 3 bases and 4 bases, in that order; junction bases with no gene match: 4.

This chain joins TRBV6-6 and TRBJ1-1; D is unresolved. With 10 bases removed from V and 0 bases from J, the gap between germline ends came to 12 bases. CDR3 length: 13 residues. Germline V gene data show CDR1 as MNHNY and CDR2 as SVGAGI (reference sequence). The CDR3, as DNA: TGTGCCAACTCCGAGGGAATGAACACTGAAGCTTTCTTT. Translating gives CANSEGMNTEAFF.